A single sample is the source of the 5 T cell receptor beta chains below, sequenced in a study of neurological immune-mediated disorders (dated by TCRdb to the late 2010s). Libraries were built with 5' RACE. Instrument used: Illumina HiSeq 2500. TCRdb trimmed the raw reads at Q25, called clones with MiXCR and kept productive beta chains. Merged by CDR3 protein, the rows form single entries marked with the most common genes and DNA. The sample has tens of thousands of distinct CDR3 sequences on record, approximately 4.2% of them singletons. About 2.4% of the sample rests with the top ten. The sequencing input was PBMCs. These receptors all stem from a man aged 50 to 59 with multiple sclerosis.

This clonotype occurred many times. The gene calls are TRBV27 and TRBJ1-2; TRBD1 aligns across 10 bases. Germline CDR1 is MNHEY and CDR2 is SMNVEV (reference sequence). The CDR3 loop spans 14 amino acids. J lost 5 bases, V lost 5 bases, and 5 bases had no gene match. The CDR3 sequence: CASSPRDRGYGYTF. The CDR3 DNA reads TGTGCCAGCAGTCCCCGGGACAGGGGATATGGCTACACCTTC.

This clonotype has a count of ten or more. V usage is TRBV7-6 and J usage is TRBJ2-1, with 12 bases fitting TRBD2. Trimming cost V 1 base and J 8 bases; bases outside gene matches: 9. From germline, CDR1 is SGHVS and CDR2 FNYEAQ. This CDR3 region has 17 residues. CDR3 DNA: TGTGCCAGCAGCTTAGAGGCTAGCGGGGGGGGCGACGATGAGCAGTTCTTC. Amino acids: CASSLEASGGGDDEQFF. Drawing the rest from reference TRBV7-6 and TRBJ2-1, the complete variable domain is GAGVSQSPRYKVTKRGQDVALRCDPISGHVSLYWYRQALGQGPEFLTYFNYEAQQDKSGLPNDRFSAERPEGSISTLTIQRTEQRDSAMYRCASSLEASGGGDDEQFFGPGTRLTVL.

In this sample, this clonotype turned up many times. This sequence joins TRBV4-1 and TRBJ1-2; a weak D match, TRBD1 (6 bases). V was trimmed by 4 bases and J by 2 bases, leaving 11 bases between them. Per germline, CDR1 MGHRA and CDR2 YSYEKL. The CDR3 length is 14 residues. CDR3 residues: CASSRPGVNYGYTF. Written as DNA, the CDR3 is TGCGCCAGCAGCCGCCCAGGGGTGAACTATGGCTACACCTTC.

This clonotype was observed a handful of times. The chain combines TRBV6-2 or TRBV6-3 with TRBJ1-1, with D unresolved. Trimming cost V 6 bases and J 4 bases, with 15 bases left between them. Germline CDR1 MNHEY, CDR2 SVGEGT. The CDR3 runs 14 residues. This CDR3 is CASSQTTPATEAFF. In nucleotides, the CDR3 is TGTGCCAGCAGCCAAACGACTCCGGCCACTGAAGCTTTCTTT.

This clonotype was recorded many times. The chain recombines TRBV20-1 with TRBJ1-2, with no clear D. The ends were cut back, 2 bases at V and 6 bases at J, with 19 bases in the middle. The CDR3 contains 15 residues. The germline V gene encodes CDR1 DFQATT and CDR2 SNEGSKA (reference sequence). For the CDR3, the DNA is TGCAGTGCTAGACCTGAAGGGAGGCGCCATGATGGCTACACCTTC. As protein: CSARPEGRRHDGYTF.